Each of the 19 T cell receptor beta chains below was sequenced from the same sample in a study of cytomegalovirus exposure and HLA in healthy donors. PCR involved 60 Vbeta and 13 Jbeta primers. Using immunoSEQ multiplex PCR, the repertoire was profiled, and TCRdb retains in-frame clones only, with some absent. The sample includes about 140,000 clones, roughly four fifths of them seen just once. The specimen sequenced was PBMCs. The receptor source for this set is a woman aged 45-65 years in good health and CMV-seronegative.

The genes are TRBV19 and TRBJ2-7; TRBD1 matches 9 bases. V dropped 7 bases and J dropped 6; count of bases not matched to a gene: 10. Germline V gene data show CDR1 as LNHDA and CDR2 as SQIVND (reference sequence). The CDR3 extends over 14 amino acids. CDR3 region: CASMGGQGCREQYF. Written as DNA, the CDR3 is TGTGCCAGTATGGGGGGACAGGGATGTCGCGAGCAGTACTTC.

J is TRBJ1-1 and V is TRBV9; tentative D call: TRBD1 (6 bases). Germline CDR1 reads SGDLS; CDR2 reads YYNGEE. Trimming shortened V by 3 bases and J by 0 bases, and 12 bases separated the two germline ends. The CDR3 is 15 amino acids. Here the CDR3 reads CASSELQGVNTEAFF. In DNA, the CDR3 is TGTGCCAGCAGCGAACTACAGGGCGTGAACACTGAAGCTTTCTTT.

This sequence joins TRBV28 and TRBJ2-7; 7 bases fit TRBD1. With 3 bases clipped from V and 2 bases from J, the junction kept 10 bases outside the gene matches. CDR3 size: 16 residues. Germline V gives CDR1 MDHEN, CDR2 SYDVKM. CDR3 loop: CASSFVWTGKTYEQYF. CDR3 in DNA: TGTGCCAGCAGTTTCGTCTGGACAGGTAAAACCTACGAGCAGTACTTC.

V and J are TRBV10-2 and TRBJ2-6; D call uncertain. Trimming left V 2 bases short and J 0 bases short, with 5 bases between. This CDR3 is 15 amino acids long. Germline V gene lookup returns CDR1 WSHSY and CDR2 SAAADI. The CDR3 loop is CASSESFSGANVLTF. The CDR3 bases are TGCGCCAGCAGTGAGAGCTTCTCTGGGGCCAACGTCCTGACTTTC.

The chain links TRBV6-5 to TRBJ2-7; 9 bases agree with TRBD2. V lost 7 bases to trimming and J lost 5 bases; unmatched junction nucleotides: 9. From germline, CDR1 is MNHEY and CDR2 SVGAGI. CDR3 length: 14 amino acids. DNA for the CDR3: TGTGCCAGCAAGTCGGCGGGGGGGCCCCACGAGCAGTACTTC. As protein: CASKSAGGPHEQYF.

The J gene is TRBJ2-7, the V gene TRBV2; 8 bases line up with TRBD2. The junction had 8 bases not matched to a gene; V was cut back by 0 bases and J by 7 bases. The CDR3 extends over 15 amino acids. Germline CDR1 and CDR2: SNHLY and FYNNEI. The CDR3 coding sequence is TGTGCCAGCAGTGAAGCTAGCGGGGCGTCCGCGGAGCAGTACTTC. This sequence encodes CASSEASGASAEQYF.

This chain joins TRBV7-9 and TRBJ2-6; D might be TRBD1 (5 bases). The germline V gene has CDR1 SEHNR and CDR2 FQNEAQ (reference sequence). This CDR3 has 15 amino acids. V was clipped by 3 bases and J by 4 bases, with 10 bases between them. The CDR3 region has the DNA TGTGCCAGCAGCTTGATGGGGCGCGGGGCCAACGTCCTGACTTTC. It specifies CASSLMGRGANVLTF.

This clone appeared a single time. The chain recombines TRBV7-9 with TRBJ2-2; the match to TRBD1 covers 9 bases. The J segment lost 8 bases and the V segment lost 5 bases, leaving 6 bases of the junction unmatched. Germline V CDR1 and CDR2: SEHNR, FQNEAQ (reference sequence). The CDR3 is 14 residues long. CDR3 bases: TGTGCCAGCAGCACGGGACAGGGAGTAGGGGAGCTGTTTTTT. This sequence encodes CASSTGQGVGELFF.

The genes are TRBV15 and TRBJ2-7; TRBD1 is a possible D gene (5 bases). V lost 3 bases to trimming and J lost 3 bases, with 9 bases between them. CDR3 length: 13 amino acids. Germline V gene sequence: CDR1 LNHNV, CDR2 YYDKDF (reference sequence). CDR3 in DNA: TGTGCCACCAGCAGGTCAGGGTACTACGAGCAGTACTTC. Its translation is CATSRSGYYEQYF.

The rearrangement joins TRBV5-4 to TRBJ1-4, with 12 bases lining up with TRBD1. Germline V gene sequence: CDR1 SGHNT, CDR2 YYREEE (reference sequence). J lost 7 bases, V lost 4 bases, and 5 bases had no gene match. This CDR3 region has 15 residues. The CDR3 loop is CASSQGTGGFEKLFF. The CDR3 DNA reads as TGTGCCAGCAGCCAAGGGACAGGGGGCTTTGAAAAACTGTTTTTT.

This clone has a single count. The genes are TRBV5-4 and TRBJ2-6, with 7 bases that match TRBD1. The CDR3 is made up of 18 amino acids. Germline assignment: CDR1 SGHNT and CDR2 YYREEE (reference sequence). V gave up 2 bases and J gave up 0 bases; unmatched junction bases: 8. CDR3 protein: CASSLYRGFRSGANVLTF. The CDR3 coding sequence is TGTGCCAGCAGCTTATACAGGGGATTCCGCTCTGGGGCCAACGTCCTGACTTTC.

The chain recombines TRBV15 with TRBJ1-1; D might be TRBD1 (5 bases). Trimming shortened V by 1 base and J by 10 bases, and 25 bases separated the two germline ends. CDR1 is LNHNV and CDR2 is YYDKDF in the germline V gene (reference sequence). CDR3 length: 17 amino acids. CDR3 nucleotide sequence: TGTGCCACCAGCAGAGGGGTGGGGCAGAGGAATAAGGACGGAGCTTTCTTT. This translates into CATSRGVGQRNKDGAFF.

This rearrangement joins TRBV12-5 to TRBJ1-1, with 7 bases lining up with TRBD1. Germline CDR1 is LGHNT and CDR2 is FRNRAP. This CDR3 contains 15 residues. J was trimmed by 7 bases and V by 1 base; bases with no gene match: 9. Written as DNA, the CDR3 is TGTGCTAGTGGTTTGGAGGGGGCTCGAATAGATGAAGCTTTCTTT. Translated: CASGLEGARIDEAFF.

The DNA of the CDR3 is TGTGCCAGCAGTGAATTTCGACAGGGCTATGGCTACACCTTC. Its protein product is CASSEFRQGYGYTF. The V gene is TRBV6-1, the J gene TRBJ1-2; TRBD1 aligns across 7 bases. V was clipped by 2 bases and J by 4 bases; unmatched bases: 4. The CDR3 spans 14 residues. Germline CDR1 and CDR2: MNHNS and SASEGT.

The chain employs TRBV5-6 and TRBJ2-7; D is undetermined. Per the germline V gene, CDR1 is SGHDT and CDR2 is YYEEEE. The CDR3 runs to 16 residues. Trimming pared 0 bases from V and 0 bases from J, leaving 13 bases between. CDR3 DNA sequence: TGTGCCAGCAGCTTGGTACCTTCCTTTAGCTCCTACGAGCAGTACTTC. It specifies CASSLVPSFSSYEQYF.

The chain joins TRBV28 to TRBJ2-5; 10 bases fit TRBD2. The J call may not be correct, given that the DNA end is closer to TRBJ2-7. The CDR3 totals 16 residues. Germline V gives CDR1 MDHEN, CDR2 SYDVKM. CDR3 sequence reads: CASSSRGPSGGYEQYF. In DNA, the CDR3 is TGTGCCAGCAGTTCAAGGGGGCCTAGCGGGGGTTACGAGCAGTACTTC.

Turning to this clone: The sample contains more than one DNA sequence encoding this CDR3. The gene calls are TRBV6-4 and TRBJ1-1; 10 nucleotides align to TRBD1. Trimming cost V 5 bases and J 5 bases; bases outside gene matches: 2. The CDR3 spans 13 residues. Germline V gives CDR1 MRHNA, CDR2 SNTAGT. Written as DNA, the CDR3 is TGTGCCAGCAGTAGGACAGGGGGTACTGAAGCTTTCTTT. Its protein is CASSRTGGTEAFF.

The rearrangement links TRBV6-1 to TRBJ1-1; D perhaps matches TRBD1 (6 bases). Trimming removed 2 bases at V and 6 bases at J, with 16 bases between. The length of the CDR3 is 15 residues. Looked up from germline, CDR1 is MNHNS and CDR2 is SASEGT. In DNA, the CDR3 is TGTGCCAGCAGTGAATTAAGGGGGAAGGTGGCTGAAGCTTTCTTT. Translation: CASSELRGKVAEAFF.

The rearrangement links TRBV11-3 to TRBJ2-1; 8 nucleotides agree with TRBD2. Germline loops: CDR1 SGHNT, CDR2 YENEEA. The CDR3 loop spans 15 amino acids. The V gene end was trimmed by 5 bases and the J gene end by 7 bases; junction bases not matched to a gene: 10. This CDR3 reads CASSPGTSLKNEQFF. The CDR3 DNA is TGTGCCAGCAGCCCTGGGACTAGTCTGAAAAATGAGCAGTTCTTC.